The entry that follows covers one T cell receptor (beta chain) sequence. This sequence may be a read error, since a much larger clone differs from it by one base. Germline-derived CDR1 and CDR2 are MNHEY and SVGAGI. The CDR3 spans 17 residues. The sample comes from a study of glioma-infiltrating T cells. TCR alpha and beta CDR3 regions were amplified from RNA using iRepertoire nested multiplex PCR. From the multiplex PCR reads, TCRdb called clonotypes with MiXCR, one entry per CDR3 protein. The sample holds 85,000 to 110,000 distinct CDR3 sequences, 25% to 35% seen once. Sequencing was carried out using glioma tissue, nonneoplastic brain tissue, or PBMCs (not recorded which). This chain links TRBV6-5 with TRBJ2-1, with 10 bases lining up with TRBD1. The origin of this receptor is a human donor with low-grade glioma or glioblastoma, undergoing nonglioma brain surgery, or in good health (not recorded which). The CDR3 DNA sequence: TGTGCCAGCAGTGGTCGGACAGGGGGTCTCTCCTACAATAAGCAGTTCTTC. It codes for CASSGRTGGLSYNKQFF.